Below, one TCR beta chain is given with its context. One end of the junction varies from germline; a read error may be responsible. Other DNA sequences within the sample encode an identical CDR3. This specimen belongs to a study of cytomegalovirus exposure and HLA in healthy donors. 13 Jbeta primers and 60 Vbeta primers were used for the PCR. The protocol was immunoSEQ multiplex PCR, while the TCRdb copy is restricted to in-frame clones and leaves out a portion. The sample records approximately 120,000 clones, almost 75% being singletons. Per the germline V gene, CDR1 is MGHRA and CDR2 is YSYEKL. The CDR3 has 14 residues.

Sequenced sample: PBMCs. V is TRBV4-1 and J is TRBJ2-4, with 7 bases matching TRBD1. This TCR came from a man aged 35 to 55 in good health and CMV-seronegative. The CDR3: CASSQAGTENIQYF. CDR3 coding DNA: TGCGCCAGCAGCCAAGCGGGGACAGAAAACATTCAGTATTTC.